The text below deals with one T cell receptor beta chain. Its antigen remains unknown. These data come from a study of post-analysis software for immune sequencing data. Study in general: Relapsing-remitting, secondary progressive and progressive-relapsing multiple sclerosis courses were included.

Study results and limitations: Strong co-clustering by F measure was evident for samples that had been prepared in the same batch.

cDNA libraries for TCR beta contained unique molecular identifiers. From the PCR reads, TCRdb called clonotypes with MiXCR, one entry per CDR3 protein. In the table there are roughly 400,000 distinct CDR3 sequences, roughly 40% of which are singletons. The sequenced material came from blood. The receptor's source is a girl between 2 and 10 years old with multiple sclerosis.

The CDR3 reads CASSQVPGRPSYEQYF. The CDR3 nucleotides are TGCGCCAGCAGCCAAGTCCCAGGTCGTCCCTCCTACGAGCAGTACTTC. The genes are TRBV4-3 and TRBJ2-7; D not resolved. The CDR3 sequence is 16 residues long. Germline loops: CDR1 LGHNA, CDR2 YSLEER. Trimming took off 1 base at V and 0 bases at J, with 13 bases between the two ends.